The 16 T cell receptor beta chains listed next were all sequenced from one sample in a study of blood T cell repertoires in COVID-19. Profiled with immunoSEQ multiplex PCR; TCRdb holds only in-frame clones, not every one. In the table there are around 190,000 clones, 85% to 90% of which are singletons. The sequenced sample consisted of peripheral blood. The receptors derive from a man between 65 and 85 years old with active or convalescent COVID-19.

The chain employs TRBV7-9 and TRBJ1-1; possible D gene TRBD1, 5 bases. The CDR3 length is 14 residues. Germline V gives CDR1 SEHNR, CDR2 FQNEAQ (reference sequence). V was cut by 3 bases and J by 0 bases, with 8 bases left in between. The CDR3 coding sequence is TGTGCCAGCAGCTTGGCAGGGATGAACACTGAAGCTTTCTTT. It encodes CASSLAGMNTEAFF.

This sequence joins TRBV9 and TRBJ2-7, with D possibly being TRBD2 (5 bases). Looked up from germline, CDR1 is SGDLS and CDR2 is YYNGEE. V was cut by 1 base and J by 2 bases, with 13 bases left in between. CDR3 length: 15 residues. The CDR3 DNA reads as TGTGCCAGCAGCGTACACTCGGACTCGACCTACGAGCAGTACTTC. Translating gives CASSVHSDSTYEQYF.

The chain couples TRBV18 to TRBJ2-2; D not resolved. Per the germline V gene, CDR1 is KGHSH and CDR2 is LQKENI. This CDR3 is built from 15 residues. V lost 5 bases and J lost 2, with 12 bases in between. CDR3 sequence: CASSERNFNTGELFF. In DNA form, the CDR3 reads TGTGCCAGCTCAGAGAGAAATTTTAACACCGGGGAGCTGTTTTTT.

The chain joins TRBV20-1 to TRBJ2-7; 7 nucleotides match TRBD1. V was pared by 3 bases and J by 0 bases, with 8 bases of the junction left unmatched. Per germline, CDR1 DFQATT and CDR2 SNEGSKA (reference sequence). The CDR3 sequence is 15 residues long. The CDR3 region is CSASQGQASSYEQYF. Here the CDR3 DNA reads TGCAGTGCTAGTCAAGGACAGGCTAGCTCCTACGAGCAGTACTTC.

This clone was detected only once. This chain uses TRBV6-2 or TRBV6-3 with TRBJ1-2; 7 bases align to TRBD1. V gave up 6 bases and J gave up 3 bases; unmatched junction bases: 1. The CDR3 is 12 amino acids. Germline lookup yields CDR1 MNHEY and CDR2 SVGEGT. CDR3 in amino acids: CASSQGDYGYTF. The CDR3 nucleotides are TGTGCCAGCAGCCAGGGGGACTATGGCTACACCTTC.

This chain uses TRBV7-2 with TRBJ2-6; D might be TRBD2 (6 bases). V gave up 4 bases and J gave up 2 bases, with 9 bases separating them. Germline-derived CDR1 and CDR2 are SGHTA and FQGNSA. This CDR3 has 15 amino acids. The CDR3 DNA reads as TGTGCCAGCAGCTACCGCGGGACTGGGGCCAACGTCCTGACTTTC. This translates into CASSYRGTGANVLTF.

This chain links TRBV28 with TRBJ1-1, with D uncertain. Germline CDR1 and CDR2: MDHEN and SYDVKM. CDR3 length: 14 residues. V shed 6 bases and J shed 4 bases, with 15 bases lying between them. The CDR3 DNA reads TGTGCCAGCAGCACTACTGCCAGAGGCACTGAAGCTTTCTTT. This translates into CASSTTARGTEAFF. Filled out from reference TRBV28 and TRBJ1-1, the complete variable domain reads DVKVTQSSRYLVKRTGEKVFLECVQDMDHENMFWYRQDPGLGLRLIYFSYDVKMKEKGDIPEGYSVSREKKERFSLILESASTNQTSMYLCASSTTARGTEAFFGQGTRLTVV.

The chain employs TRBV24-1 and TRBJ2-1; 11 bases match TRBD2. The germline V gene encodes CDR1 KGHDR and CDR2 SFDVKD. The CDR3 has 17 residues. Losses at the gene ends were 7 bases for V and 10 bases for J; bases not matched to a gene: 17. CDR3 amino acids: CATSPVVGTSGGKEQFF. Here the CDR3 DNA reads TGTGCCACCAGCCCCGTGGTAGGGACTAGCGGTGGGAAAGAGCAGTTCTTC.

This chain joins TRBV6-2 or TRBV6-3 and TRBJ2-7; TRBD2 matches at 9 bases. Germline V gene data show CDR1 as MNHEY and CDR2 as SVGEGT. V lost 6 bases and J lost 4; bases outside the gene matches: 10. CDR3 length: 15 amino acids. In DNA form, the CDR3 reads TGTGCCAGCAGCCGACCCGGGACTAGCTCGTACGAGCAGTACTTC. Its protein product is CASSRPGTSSYEQYF.

This clone was seen more than once but under ten times. The V and J genes are TRBV5-1 and TRBJ2-7, with 10 bases that match TRBD1. Germline CDR1 SGHRS, CDR2 YFSETQ. This CDR3 region has 15 residues. Trimming took 4 bases from V and 3 from J; bases not matched to a gene: 7. CDR3 sequence: CASSELTGGVYEQYF. The CDR3 nucleotides read TGCGCCAGCAGCGAGCTGACAGGGGGCGTCTACGAGCAGTACTTC.

The chain employs TRBV29-1 and TRBJ1-1; TRBD1 aligns across 9 bases. Per the germline V gene, CDR1 is SQVTM and CDR2 is ANQGSEA. The CDR3 totals 16 residues. V was clipped by 7 bases and J by 4 bases; unmatched bases: 16. The CDR3 is CSATGTGSVVGTEAFF. For the CDR3, the DNA is TGCAGCGCGACCGGGACAGGGTCCGTGGTTGGCACTGAAGCTTTCTTT.

The genes are TRBV9 and TRBJ2-1; 8 nucleotides agree with TRBD2. The CDR3 is 16 residues long. Germline CDR1 is SGDLS and CDR2 is YYNGEE. V shed 0 bases and J 6 bases; nucleotides not matched to a gene: 8. The CDR3 DNA reads as TGTGCCAGCAGCGTAGGGTGGCGGGGGGCAGGCAATGAGCAGTTCTTC. Protein: CASSVGWRGAGNEQFF.

The chain combines TRBV5-8 with TRBJ1-5, with 10 positions matching TRBD1. Per the germline V gene, CDR1 is SGHTS and CDR2 is YDEGEE. V dropped 8 bases and J dropped 5; count of bases not matched to a gene: 13. This CDR3 has 16 amino acids. CDR3 region: CASTGQGKGVYQPQHF. CDR3 coding DNA: TGTGCCAGTACGGGACAGGGGAAAGGTGTGTATCAGCCCCAGCATTTT.

V usage is TRBV7-9 and J usage is TRBJ2-7; 8 nucleotides match TRBD2. The CDR3 loop spans 15 amino acids. J gave up 2 bases and V 4 bases, and 7 bases lay outside the gene matches. Germline V gene data show CDR1 as SEHNR and CDR2 as FQNEAQ (reference sequence). Here the CDR3 DNA reads TGTGCCAGCAGCTCCCACAGCGGGAGAACCTACGAGCAGTACTTC. Protein: CASSSHSGRTYEQYF.

The chain combines TRBV4-3 with TRBJ1-5; D is ambiguous. Trimming cost V 0 bases and J 10 bases, with 13 bases left between them. Germline V gives CDR1 LGHNA, CDR2 YSLEER. The CDR3 is 14 amino acids. The CDR3 nucleotides are TGCGCCAGCAGCCAAGAGAGGAGGGATCGACCCCAGCATTTT. Translation: CASSQERRDRPQHF.

The V gene is TRBV7-2, the J gene TRBJ2-2; tentative D call: TRBD2 (5 bases). V was trimmed by 1 base and J by 3 bases, leaving 18 bases between them. The CDR3 totals 18 residues. CDR1 SGHTA and CDR2 FQGNSA come from the germline V gene. This CDR3 is CASSLVVFGGEYTGELFF. The DNA of the CDR3 is TGTGCCAGCAGCTTAGTGGTATTTGGTGGGGAGTACACCGGGGAGCTGTTTTTT. The full variable domain, completed using reference TRBV7-2 and TRBJ2-2, is GAGVSQSPSNKVTEKGKDVELRCDPISGHTALYWYRQSLGQGLEFLIYFQGNSAPDKSGLPSDRFSAERTGGSVSTLTIQRTQQEDSAVYLCASSLVVFGGEYTGELFFGEGSRLTVL.